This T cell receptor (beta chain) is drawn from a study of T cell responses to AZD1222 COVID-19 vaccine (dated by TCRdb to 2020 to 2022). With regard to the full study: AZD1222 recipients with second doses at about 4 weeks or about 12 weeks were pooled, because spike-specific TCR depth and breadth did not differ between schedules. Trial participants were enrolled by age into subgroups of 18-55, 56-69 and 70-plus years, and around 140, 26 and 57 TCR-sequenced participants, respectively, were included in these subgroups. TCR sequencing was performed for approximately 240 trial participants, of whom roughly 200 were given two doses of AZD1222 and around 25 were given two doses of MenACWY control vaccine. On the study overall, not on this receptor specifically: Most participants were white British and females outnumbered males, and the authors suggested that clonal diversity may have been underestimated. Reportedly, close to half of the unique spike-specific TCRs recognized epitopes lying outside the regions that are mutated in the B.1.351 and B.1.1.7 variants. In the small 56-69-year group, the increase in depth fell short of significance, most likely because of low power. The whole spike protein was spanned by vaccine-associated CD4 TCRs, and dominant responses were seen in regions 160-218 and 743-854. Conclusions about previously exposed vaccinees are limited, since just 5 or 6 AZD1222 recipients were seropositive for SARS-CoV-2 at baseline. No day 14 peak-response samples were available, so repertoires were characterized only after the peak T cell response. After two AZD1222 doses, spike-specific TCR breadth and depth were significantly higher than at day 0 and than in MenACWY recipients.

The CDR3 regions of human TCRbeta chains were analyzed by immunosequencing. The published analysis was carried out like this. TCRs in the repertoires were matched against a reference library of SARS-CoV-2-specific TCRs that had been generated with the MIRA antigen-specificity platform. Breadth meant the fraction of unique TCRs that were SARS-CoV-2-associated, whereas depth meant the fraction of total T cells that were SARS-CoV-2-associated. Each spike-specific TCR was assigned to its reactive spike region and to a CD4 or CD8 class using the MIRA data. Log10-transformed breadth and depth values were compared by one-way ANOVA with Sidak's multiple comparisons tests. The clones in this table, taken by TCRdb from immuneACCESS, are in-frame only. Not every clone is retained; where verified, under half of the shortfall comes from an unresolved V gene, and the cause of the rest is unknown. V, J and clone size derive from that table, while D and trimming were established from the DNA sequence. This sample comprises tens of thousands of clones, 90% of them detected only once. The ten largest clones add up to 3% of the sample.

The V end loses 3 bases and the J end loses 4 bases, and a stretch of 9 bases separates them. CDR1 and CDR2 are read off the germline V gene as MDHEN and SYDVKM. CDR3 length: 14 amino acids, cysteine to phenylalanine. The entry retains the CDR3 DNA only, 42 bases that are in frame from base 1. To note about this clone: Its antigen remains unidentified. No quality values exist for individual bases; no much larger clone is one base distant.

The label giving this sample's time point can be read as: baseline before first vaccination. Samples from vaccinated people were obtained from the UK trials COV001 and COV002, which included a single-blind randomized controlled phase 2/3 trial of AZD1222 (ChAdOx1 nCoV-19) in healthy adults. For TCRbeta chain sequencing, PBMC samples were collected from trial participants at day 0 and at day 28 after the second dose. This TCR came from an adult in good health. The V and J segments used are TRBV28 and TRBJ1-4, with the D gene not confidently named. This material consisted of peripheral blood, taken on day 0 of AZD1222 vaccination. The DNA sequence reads TGTGCCAGCAGTTTCCCCCCTGGTAATGAAAAACTGTTTTTT. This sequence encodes CASSFPPGNEKLFF.